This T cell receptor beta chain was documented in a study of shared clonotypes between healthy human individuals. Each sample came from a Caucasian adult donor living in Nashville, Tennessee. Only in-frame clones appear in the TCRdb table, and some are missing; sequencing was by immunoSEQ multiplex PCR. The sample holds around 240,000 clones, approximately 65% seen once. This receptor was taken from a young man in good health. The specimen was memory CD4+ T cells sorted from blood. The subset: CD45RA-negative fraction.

CDR3 DNA sequence: TGTGCCAGCAGCTGGACAGGATCTGGGGCCAACGTCCTGACTTTC. Its translation: CASSWTGSGANVLTF. The chain combines TRBV5-8 with TRBJ2-6; 7 bases match TRBD1. Germline CDR1 reads SGHTS; CDR2 reads YDEGEE. This CDR3 is 15 amino acids long. J gave up 1 base and V 3 bases, and 1 base lay outside the gene matches.